These T cell receptor beta chains were read from a single sample in a study of T cell repertoires in cytomegalovirus infection. MiXCR, run by TCRdb on the reads, gives a single entry per CDR3 protein. The sample lists more than 250,000 distinct CDR3 sequences; around 25% were seen once. These receptors' antigens are unknown. Sequenced here: cultured PBMCs, sampled from culture after CMV antigen stimulation. These TCRs come from a human donor in good health (CMV status not recorded). Some clones in this sample may be carry-over from other donors' samples. Each CDR3 is given with its conserved first and last residue. Clone size is given for some rows only: seen once, a few or many times, or a class if the clone is expanded.

clone_size: -
v_call: TRBV6-6
j_call: TRBJ2-5
cdr3_aa: CASTHQETQYF

clone_size: -
v_call: TRBV29-1
j_call: TRBJ2-2
cdr3_aa: CSVGSGVPGELFF

clone_size: -
v_call: TRBV4-3
j_call: TRBJ1-1
cdr3_aa: CASSQPDRGPTEAFF

clone_size: -
v_call: TRBV7-9
j_call: TRBJ1-5
cdr3_aa: CASSLRQLPQHF

clone_size: many
v_call: TRBV7-2
j_call: TRBJ1-1
cdr3_aa: CASSPHRSGTEAFF

clone_size: many
v_call: TRBV6-2/TRBV6-3
j_call: TRBJ1-5
cdr3_aa: CASSHGQGWFSSQPQHF

clone_size: few
v_call: TRBV28
j_call: TRBJ2-3
cdr3_aa: CATKRLAGSLESTDTQYF

clone_size: -
v_call: TRBV10-3
j_call: TRBJ2-7
cdr3_aa: CAISDPTIGLAGNSYEQYF

clone_size: -
v_call: TRBV7-9
j_call: TRBJ2-1
cdr3_aa: CASSSSGNNNEQFF

clone_size: few
v_call: TRBV6-2/TRBV6-3
j_call: TRBJ2-1
cdr3_aa: CASSSTRSSYNEQFF

clone_size: few
v_call: TRBV18
j_call: TRBJ2-1
cdr3_aa: CASSPGAGYYNEQFF

clone_size: many
v_call: TRBV6-2/TRBV6-3
j_call: TRBJ2-1
cdr3_aa: CASSEARVTPYNEQFF

clone_size: -
v_call: TRBV19
j_call: TRBJ2-3
cdr3_aa: CASSIYSADTQYF

clone_size: many
v_call: TRBV5-1
j_call: TRBJ2-6
cdr3_aa: CASRGRNSGSGANVLTF

clone_size: few
v_call: TRBV7-9
j_call: TRBJ2-5
cdr3_aa: CASTPLASAETQYF

clone_size: -
v_call: TRBV6-2/TRBV6-3
j_call: TRBJ2-1
cdr3_aa: CASSYSWSGVGNEQFF

clone_size: many
v_call: TRBV7-2
j_call: TRBJ2-5
cdr3_aa: CASSLGSRETQYF

clone_size: few
v_call: TRBV7-8
j_call: TRBJ2-1
cdr3_aa: CASSLASSGSHEQFF

clone_size: -
v_call: TRBV25-1
j_call: TRBJ2-1
cdr3_aa: CASSPRHYGEQFF

clone_size: few
v_call: TRBV13
j_call: TRBJ2-1
cdr3_aa: CASKSPSGKQFF

clone_size: -
v_call: TRBV12-5
j_call: TRBJ1-5
cdr3_aa: CASGLVVGRVNQPQHF

clone_size: few
v_call: TRBV28
j_call: TRBJ2-4
cdr3_aa: CASSSVTSGGPTYALAKNIQYF

clone_size: few
v_call: TRBV7-3
j_call: TRBJ2-1
cdr3_aa: CASTREQRNEQFF

clone_size: few
v_call: TRBV28
j_call: TRBJ2-7
cdr3_aa: CASRGLAGPGDF

clone_size: -
v_call: TRBV7-2
j_call: TRBJ2-6
cdr3_aa: CASSLRTGAGANVLTF

clone_size: few
v_call: TRBV5-5
j_call: TRBJ2-2
cdr3_aa: CASRPTLFGELFF

clone_size: many
v_call: TRBV7-2
j_call: TRBJ2-3
cdr3_aa: CASSLFSSGRAGDTQYF

clone_size: -
v_call: TRBV6-2/TRBV6-3
j_call: TRBJ2-7
cdr3_aa: CASRPGTGPYEQYF

clone_size: many
v_call: TRBV6-5
j_call: TRBJ1-1
cdr3_aa: CASSYLEVRGQNTEAFF

clone_size: few
v_call: TRBV7-9
j_call: TRBJ1-1
cdr3_aa: CASSLSDRGNTEAFF

clone_size: many
v_call: TRBV19
j_call: TRBJ1-2
cdr3_aa: CASSIDRMARAYGYTF

clone_size: -
v_call: TRBV6-8
j_call: TRBJ2-3
cdr3_aa: CASRSLMPGPTDTQYF

clone_size: -
v_call: TRBV5-1
j_call: TRBJ2-7
cdr3_aa: CASSGQGPGYEQYF

clone_size: few
v_call: TRBV4-2
j_call: TRBJ2-6
cdr3_aa: CASSQDRDRVSGANVLTF

clone_size: few
v_call: TRBV29-1
j_call: TRBJ1-1
cdr3_aa: CSGGDRLNTEAFF

clone_size: few
v_call: TRBV7-8
j_call: TRBJ2-5
cdr3_aa: CASSVGPGETQYF

clone_size: many
v_call: TRBV28
j_call: TRBJ2-5
cdr3_aa: CASTFGPGLEAKTQYF

clone_size: many
v_call: TRBV7-2
j_call: TRBJ2-7
cdr3_aa: CASSLTPGRYSYEQYF

clone_size: few
v_call: TRBV6-2/TRBV6-3
j_call: TRBJ2-1
cdr3_aa: CASSTTTSGGQFF

clone_size: many
v_call: TRBV28
j_call: TRBJ1-2
cdr3_aa: CASRDRGGGNYGYTF

clone_size: few
v_call: TRBV7-2
j_call: TRBJ1-2
cdr3_aa: CASSLEGASTGYTF

clone_size: few
v_call: TRBV6-6
j_call: TRBJ2-1
cdr3_aa: CASSYSRAGGYNEQFF

clone_size: -
v_call: TRBV19
j_call: TRBJ1-1
cdr3_aa: CASSIRRREAFF

clone_size: -
v_call: TRBV7-2
j_call: TRBJ2-5
cdr3_aa: CASSLGRTQETQYF

clone_size: -
v_call: TRBV7-2
j_call: TRBJ2-3
cdr3_aa: CASSGMGQGKSDTQYF

clone_size: few
v_call: TRBV10-3
j_call: TRBJ2-5
cdr3_aa: CAISFSGTGGRETQYF

clone_size: few
v_call: TRBV6-6
j_call: TRBJ2-1
cdr3_aa: CASSYSAVDNEQFF

clone_size: many
v_call: TRBV6-5
j_call: TRBJ1-2
cdr3_aa: CASSYSRTAYGYTF

clone_size: few
v_call: TRBV19
j_call: TRBJ2-7
cdr3_aa: CASSISGVLREQYF

clone_size: few
v_call: TRBV7-6
j_call: TRBJ2-2
cdr3_aa: CASSLVTSGANTGELFF

clone_size: few
v_call: TRBV11-3
j_call: TRBJ2-1
cdr3_aa: CASSVSGTSGNEQFF

clone_size: few
v_call: TRBV12-3/TRBV12-4
j_call: TRBJ2-2
cdr3_aa: CANRQGEGTGELFF

clone_size: few
v_call: TRBV28
j_call: TRBJ2-1
cdr3_aa: CATGKRGGDNEQFF

clone_size: few
v_call: TRBV5-4
j_call: TRBJ2-1
cdr3_aa: CASSLRGSGSLNEQFF

clone_size: -
v_call: TRBV19
j_call: TRBJ2-1
cdr3_aa: CAASYSGGPYNEQFF

clone_size: few
v_call: TRBV6-5
j_call: TRBJ2-1
cdr3_aa: CASTPLGLYNEQFF

clone_size: -
v_call: TRBV7-2
j_call: TRBJ2-4
cdr3_aa: CASSLTLGKNIQYF

clone_size: many
v_call: TRBV7-8
j_call: TRBJ1-5
cdr3_aa: CASSKVRDRDQPQHF

clone_size: -
v_call: TRBV19
j_call: TRBJ1-5
cdr3_aa: CASSIDGRDQPQHF